This passage covers 3 T cell receptor beta chains from one sample sequenced in a study of human T cells and chemical hapten exposure listed by TCRdb under 2021. The protocol used for the library was RACE. TCRdb names NextSeq 500 as the instrument used. In TCRdb, the public reads were trimmed at Q25 with fastp and aligned with MiXCR, with productive beta chains retained. Identical CDR3 protein sequences are pooled into one entry, listed with their most common genes and DNA. This sample holds 350,000 to 400,000 distinct CDR3 sequences; under 6.5% were observed only once. The ten largest clones take up approximately 5.4% of the sample. What the time point label conveys for this sample: patch test 2, 6 weeks after DPC sensitization. Sample treatment or condition, as interpreted from the label and publication: therapeutic diphenylcyclopropenone sensitization with weekly scalp DPC. The sample was whole blood, taken in connection with sensitization to the hapten diphenylcyclopropenone (DPC). The receptor source for this set is a woman under 30 with alopecia areata. Some clones in this sample may be carry-over from other donors' samples.

This clonotype appeared many times. This chain connects TRBV10-3 to TRBJ2-1, with TRBD2 identical over 7 bases. The CDR3 loop spans 14 amino acids. Germline V gene data show CDR1 as ENHRY and CDR2 as SYGVKD. With V trimmed by 7 bases and J by 3 bases, 6 bases remained unmatched. Here the CDR3 reads CAIIESGVYNEQFF. Here the CDR3 DNA reads TGTGCCATCATTGAAAGCGGGGTCTACAATGAGCAGTTCTTC.

This clonotype was recorded at least ten times. V and J are TRBV27 and TRBJ1-1; TRBD1 is a possible D gene (5 bases). From germline, CDR1 is MNHEY and CDR2 SMNVEV (reference sequence). The germline V and J ends were trimmed by 5 bases and 2 bases, with 9 bases remaining between them. CDR3 size: 13 residues. The CDR3 coding sequence is TGTGCCAGCAGTCCGACAGCTAACACTGAAGCTTTCTTT. Its translation is CASSPTANTEAFF.

V and J are TRBV7-2 and TRBJ2-5; 9 nucleotides agree with TRBD2. The germline V gene encodes CDR1 SGHTA and CDR2 FQGNSA. The trim removed 5 bases at V and 7 bases at J, leaving 14 bases unmatched. CDR3 length: 16 amino acids. The CDR3 bases are TGTGCCAGCAGCCAGAGGGCGGGGGGGCAGTATGGGACCCAGTACTTC. Encoded protein: CASSQRAGGQYGTQYF.